Each of the 2 T cell receptor beta chains below was sequenced from the same sample in a study of neurological immune-mediated disorders. Specified time point: technical triplicate 3. TCRdb redid the calling of the 5' RACE reads with MiXCR, one entry per CDR3 protein. The data hold 25,000 to 30,000 distinct CDR3 sequences, with about 17% observed a single time. The specimen sequenced was CD4+ T cells from blood. These receptors all come from a female donor with HTLV-1-associated myelopathy (HAM/TSP).

The table lists this clonotype with many counts. The chain is built from TRBV6-5 and TRBJ1-2, with a weak D call TRBD1 (5 bases). The CDR3 runs 13 residues. V lost 2 bases and J 6 bases, leaving 10 bases between the germline ends. The germline gives CDR1 MNHEY, CDR2 SVGAGI. CDR3 protein: CASSYPSGDGYTF. CDR3 bases: TGTGCCAGCAGTTACCCTTCGGGGGATGGCTACACCTTC.

This clonotype has ten or more counts. This chain joins TRBV3-1 and TRBJ2-7; 9 nucleotides line up with TRBD2. The germline V gene has CDR1 LGHDT and CDR2 YNNKEL (reference sequence). Trimming cost V 0 bases and J 1 base; bases outside gene matches: 13. The CDR3 is 19 residues long. CDR3 DNA sequence: TGTGCCAGCAGCCAAGAAGGGTCCGGCGGGAGGGCCAGGTCCTACGAGCAGTACTTC. Translated, it gives CASSQEGSGGRARSYEQYF.